What follows are 12 T cell receptor beta chains derived from one specimen sequenced in a study of vaccination effects on CD4 cells after COVID-19. Data came from immunoSEQ multiplex PCR; TCRdb stores just in-frame clones and leaves some out. Of tens of thousands of clones listed, roughly 74% were seen once; the top ten hold more than 13%. Subsequent to roughly 10 days of culture, CD4+ T cells were isolated. BNT162b2 vaccine or mRNA-1273 vaccine was given to participants in two doses. For these receptors, no antigen is known. This specimen consisted of CD4+ T cells from PBMCs cultured without peptide, obtained after COVID-19 vaccination. These TCRs come from a human donor who received a COVID-19 vaccine.

This chain connects TRBV7-9 to TRBJ1-1, with 9 bases matching TRBD1. The germline V gene encodes CDR1 SEHNR and CDR2 FQNEAQ (reference sequence). Germline trimming cut 5 bases from V and 6 bases from J; bases unmatched to any gene: 7. The CDR3 covers 14 residues. The CDR3 loop reads CASSAGQGYSEAFF. For the CDR3, the DNA is TGTGCCAGCAGCGCAGGACAGGGGTACTCTGAAGCTTTCTTT.

The rearrangement links TRBV2 to TRBJ1-2; TRBD1 agrees at 7 bases. Per the germline V gene, CDR1 is SNHLY and CDR2 is FYNNEI. CDR3 length equals 12 residues. Losses at the gene ends were 2 bases for V and 8 bases for J; bases not matched to a gene: 2. The CDR3 is CASSEPRGGYTF. The CDR3 bases are TGTGCCAGCAGTGAACCCAGGGGGGGCTACACCTTC.

This chain uses TRBV5-1 with TRBJ2-1; tentatively, D is TRBD1 (6 bases). The CDR3 runs to 14 residues. The germline V and J ends were trimmed by 4 bases and 7 bases, with 15 bases remaining between them. CDR1 is SGHRS, CDR2 YFSETQ, per germline. The CDR3 loop is CASSTDSPMNEQFF. The DNA for the CDR3 is TGCGCCAGCAGCACGGACAGCCCCATGAATGAGCAGTTCTTC.

This sequence joins TRBV27 and TRBJ2-2; maybe TRBD1 (7 bases). V was trimmed by 5 bases and J by 4 bases, leaving 17 bases between them. CDR1 MNHEY and CDR2 SMNVEV come from the germline V gene (reference sequence). The CDR3 is 16 residues long. The CDR3 is CASSRGGAGGTGELFF. The CDR3 coding sequence is TGTGCCAGCAGTCGCGGAGGGGCAGGGGGCACCGGGGAGCTGTTTTTT.

This clone has just a few counts. The chain joins TRBV10-2 to TRBJ2-7, with 12 nucleotides matching TRBD1. Unmatched junction bases numbered 6, after V lost 9 bases and J lost 6 bases. CDR1 and CDR2 (germline): WSHSY, SAAADI. There are 13 residues in the CDR3. The CDR3 region is CARPGQGAGEQYF. DNA for the CDR3: TGCGCCAGACCGGGACAGGGGGCAGGCGAGCAGTACTTC.

The chain employs TRBV19 and TRBJ1-2; D might be TRBD1 (5 bases). The CDR3 runs 15 residues. V was shortened by 0 bases and J by 0 bases, with 8 bases between the two germline ends. CDR1 and CDR2 from the germline V gene are LNHDA and SQIVND (reference sequence). The CDR3 reads CASSIDETANYGYTF. CDR3 DNA sequence: TGTGCCAGTAGTATAGATGAGACAGCTAACTATGGCTACACCTTC.

The rearrangement uses TRBV7-9 and TRBJ1-6, with 7 bases fitting TRBD1. This CDR3 has 15 residues. The ends lost 5 bases at V and 7 bases at J; junction bases unmatched: 8. In germline, CDR1 is SEHNR, CDR2 FQNEAQ (reference sequence). CDR3 in amino acids: CASSVGTDANSPLHF. Written as DNA, the CDR3 is TGTGCCAGCAGCGTAGGGACAGATGCCAATTCACCCCTCCACTTT.

The sample holds one count of this clone. V usage is TRBV7-2 and J usage is TRBJ1-1; 9 positions agree with TRBD1. V shed 1 base, J shed 11 bases, and the junction held 14 bases outside the gene matches. The germline gives CDR1 SGHTA, CDR2 FQGNSA. The CDR3 loop spans 16 amino acids. The CDR3 DNA reads as TGTGCCAGCAGCTTAGGTTGGTACCAGGGACAGGGAGATGCTTTCTTT. It specifies CASSLGWYQGQGDAFF. The full variable domain, completed using reference TRBV7-2 and TRBJ1-1, is GAGVSQSPSNKVTEKGKDVELRCDPISGHTALYWYRQSLGQGLEFLIYFQGNSAPDKSGLPSDRFSAERTGGSVSTLTIQRTQQEDSAVYLCASSLGWYQGQGDAFFGQGTRLTVV.

V gene TRBV19 combines with J gene TRBJ1-4; D is unclear. The CDR3 totals 14 residues. CDR1 is LNHDA, CDR2 SQIVND, per germline (reference sequence). V dropped 3 bases and J dropped 5 bases, with 10 bases sitting between them. For the CDR3, the DNA is TGTGCCAGTAGTATGAGCGAATGGAATGAAAAACTGTTTTTT. Its translation is CASSMSEWNEKLFF.

The J gene is TRBJ2-1, the V gene TRBV27; D may correspond to TRBD1 or TRBD2 (6 bases each). Germline CDR1 reads MNHEY; CDR2 reads SMNVEV (reference sequence). The CDR3 spans 17 residues. V lost 7 bases, J lost 4 bases, and 23 bases lay in between. Here the CDR3 DNA reads TGTGCCAGCACCTCTAGGGGGTACCGGGACTTGTACAATGAGCAGTTCTTC. Its protein is CASTSRGYRDLYNEQFF.

The chain links TRBV20-1 to TRBJ1-1; TRBD1 agrees at 7 bases. The CDR3 totals 11 residues. V trimming: 6 bases; J trimming: 4 bases; junction bases outside the gene matches: 2. Germline assignment: CDR1 DFQATT and CDR2 SNEGSKA (reference sequence). In DNA form, the CDR3 reads TGCAGTGCCCAGGGGGGCACTGAAGCTTTCTTT. Its translation: CSAQGGTEAFF.

The chain is built from TRBV6-5 and TRBJ2-1; a weak D match, TRBD2 (6 bases). V lost 5 bases and J lost 2, with 10 bases in between. Per the germline V gene, CDR1 is MNHEY and CDR2 is SVGAGI. The CDR3 covers 14 residues. The CDR3 here is CASSTRGAYNEQFF. The CDR3 coding sequence is TGTGCCAGCAGTACCCGCGGGGCCTACAATGAGCAGTTCTTC.